The 30 T cell receptor beta chains presented below share a single source sample, sequenced in a study of T cell changes during pregnancy in multiple sclerosis. The table came from immunoSEQ multiplex PCR; TCRdb's copy has only in-frame clones and leaves some out. The table shows 50,000 to 60,000 clones, with over 75% occurring only once. The specimen comprised peripheral blood, sampled in the first trimester of pregnancy. The receptors were gathered from a female donor in good health, enrolled as a control in a pregnancy study.

The rearrangement joins TRBV7-9 to TRBJ1-1, with TRBD1 identical over 9 bases. Germline trimming cut 5 bases from V and 6 bases from J; bases unmatched to any gene: 13. The germline gives CDR1 SEHNR, CDR2 FQNEAQ (reference sequence). This CDR3 is 16 amino acids long. The CDR3 nucleotides are TGTGCCAGCAGCCCGCCCTTACAGGGGGCGGGTGCTGAAGCTTTCTTT. This encodes CASSPPLQGAGAEAFF.

The chain employs TRBV29-1 and TRBJ1-2; no firm D call. The CDR3 sequence is 12 residues long. Germline CDR1 is SQVTM and CDR2 is ANQGSEA. V was pared by 4 bases and J by 1 base, with 7 bases between. The CDR3 bases are TGCAGCGTTGTCAACAGTAACTATGGCTACACCTTC. Protein: CSVVNSNYGYTF.

This chain links TRBV21-1 with TRBJ1-1. TRBV21-1 is described as a pseudogene. CDR3 length: 18 amino acids. CDR3 nucleotide sequence: TGTGCCAGCAGCAAAGAGTGGGGTTCCCACGCTCGGGGCACTGAAGCTTTCTTT. It translates to CASSKEWGSHARGTEAFF.

This chain uses TRBV30 with TRBJ2-6; 8 positions match TRBD1. CDR1 and CDR2 from the germline V gene are GTSNPN and SVGIG (reference sequence). The CDR3 extends over 15 amino acids. The CDR3 region has the DNA TGTGCTTTGCGGGGACAGGCCTCTGGGGCCAACGTCCTGACTTTC. It translates to CALRGQASGANVLTF. The full variable domain, in which reference TRBV30 and TRBJ2-6 provide the parts outside the CDR3, is SQTIHQWPATLVQPVGSPLSLECTVEGTSNPNLYWYRQAAGRGLQLLFYSVGIGQISSEVPQNLSASRPQDRQFILSSKKLLLSDSGFYLCALRGQASGANVLTFGAGSRLTVL.

The chain uses TRBV7-9 and TRBJ1-1; no clear D. The length of the CDR3 is 15 residues. Trimming shortened V by 1 base and J by 4 bases, and 13 bases separated the two germline ends. CDR1 SEHNR and CDR2 FQNEAQ come from the germline V gene (reference sequence). CDR3 sequence reads: CASSLVRGFGTEAFF. In DNA, the CDR3 is TGTGCCAGCAGCTTAGTTCGCGGGTTCGGCACTGAAGCTTTCTTT.

V gene TRBV28 combines with J gene TRBJ2-5; TRBD2 is a possible D gene (6 bases). In germline, CDR1 is MDHEN, CDR2 SYDVKM. Deletions cut 9 bases from V and 5 bases from J, with 19 bases between. The CDR3 is made up of 14 amino acids. CDR3 in DNA: TGTGCCAGACACATAGCGGAAGGGGAGGAGACCCAGTACTTC. It translates to CARHIAEGEETQYF.

The chain carries TRBV6-4 and TRBJ2-3, with 9 bases fitting TRBD2. With 3 bases clipped from V and 4 bases from J, the junction kept 5 bases outside the gene matches. Germline values: CDR1 MRHNA, CDR2 SNTAGT. This CDR3 spans 15 amino acids. The CDR3 spells CASSESGGRADTQYF. The CDR3 DNA sequence: TGTGCCAGCAGTGAGAGCGGGGGGCGCGCAGATACGCAGTATTTT.

The chain employs TRBV28 and TRBJ1-2; TRBD1 matches at 7 bases. The junction had 15 bases not matched to a gene; V was cut back by 1 base and J by 7 bases. CDR3 length equals 17 residues. Germline-derived CDR1 and CDR2 are MDHEN and SYDVKM. CDR3 DNA sequence: TGTGCCAGCAGTTTATATTTACCCTCAGGGGGTAACGGTGGCTACACCTTC. Its protein is CASSLYLPSGGNGGYTF.

The genes are TRBV2 and TRBJ1-5, with 12 positions matching TRBD1. Germline CDR1 SNHLY, CDR2 FYNNEI. The CDR3 runs to 16 residues. Trimming at V came to 6 bases and at J to 7 bases, leaving 10 bases not matched to a gene. CDR3 sequence reads: CASREPGQGAGQPQHF. As DNA, the CDR3 is TGTGCCAGCAGAGAGCCGGGACAGGGGGCCGGGCAGCCCCAGCATTTT.

The chain recombines TRBV27 with TRBJ2-3; D not resolved. CDR1 and CDR2 from the germline V gene are MNHEY and SMNVEV (reference sequence). V was shortened by 2 bases and J by 6 bases, with 3 bases between the two germline ends. The CDR3 contains 11 residues. CDR3 bases: TGTGCCAGCAGTTTACCGGATACGCAGTATTTT. Encoded protein: CASSLPDTQYF.

V gene TRBV19 combines with J gene TRBJ2-2; 12 positions match TRBD2. From germline, CDR1 is LNHDA and CDR2 SQIVND (reference sequence). J gave up 5 bases and V 1 base, and 2 bases lay outside the gene matches. CDR3 length equals 16 residues. CDR3 sequence: CASSIGGTSGTGELFF. CDR3 nucleotide sequence: TGTGCCAGTAGTATAGGAGGGACTAGCGGGACCGGGGAGCTGTTTTTT.

J is TRBJ1-6 and V is TRBV2; D perhaps matches TRBD1 (5 bases). V was clipped by 9 bases and J by 6 bases, with 21 bases between them. The germline V gene has CDR1 SNHLY and CDR2 FYNNEI. The CDR3 is 16 amino acids. Here the CDR3 DNA reads TGTGCCAGTGACTACCTGGGGGGATCCAGTAATTCACCCCTCCACTTT. Translating it yields CASDYLGGSSNSPLHF. The full variable domain, completed using reference TRBV2 and TRBJ1-6, is EPEVTQTPSHQVTQMGQEVILRCVPISNHLYFYWYRQILGQKVEFLVSFYNNEISEKSEIFDDQFSVERPDGSNFTLKIRSTKLEDSAMYFCASDYLGGSSNSPLHFGNGTRLTVT.

The chain recombines TRBV6-5 with TRBJ2-3; no reliable D call. The CDR3 runs to 12 residues. CDR1 is MNHEY, CDR2 SVGAGI, per germline. V lost 5 bases and J lost 4, with 7 bases in between. The CDR3 DNA reads as TGTGCCAGCAGTCCAACATCAGATACGCAGTATTTT. This translates into CASSPTSDTQYF.

This rearrangement joins TRBV15 to TRBJ2-2, with D possibly TRBD1 on 6 matching bases. The ends were cut back, 5 bases at V and 1 base at J, with 8 bases in the middle. The CDR3 has 14 amino acids. Per the germline V gene, CDR1 is LNHNV and CDR2 is YYDKDF (reference sequence). The CDR3 sequence: CATSDRWNTGELFF. The CDR3 nucleotides are TGTGCCACCAGCGACAGGTGGAACACCGGGGAGCTGTTTTTT.

The chain uses TRBV7-6 and TRBJ1-2, with a possible D match to TRBD1 (6 bases). This CDR3 has 14 residues. CDR1 and CDR2 from the germline V gene are SGHVS and FNYEAQ. Trimming pared 5 bases from V and 4 bases from J, leaving 14 bases between. In nucleotides, the CDR3 is TGTGCCAGCAGCCCCGGACAGTTATCCTATGGCTACACCTTC. This encodes CASSPGQLSYGYTF.

This chain links TRBV28 with TRBJ1-2; 7 positions match TRBD1. CDR3 length: 16 amino acids. Germline V gene sequence: CDR1 MDHEN, CDR2 SYDVKM. The V gene end was trimmed by 7 bases and the J gene end by 6 bases; junction bases not matched to a gene: 17. The CDR3 region is CASNPLGQRLVNGYTF. As DNA, the CDR3 is TGTGCCAGCAATCCCTTGGGACAGCGTTTGGTAAATGGCTACACCTTC.

V is TRBV30 and J is TRBJ1-6; 7 nucleotides align to TRBD1. Trimming cost V 5 bases and J 7 bases; bases outside gene matches: 2. Per germline, CDR1 GTSNPN and CDR2 SVGIG (reference sequence). This CDR3 has 12 amino acids. CDR3 amino acids: CAWDRVNSPLHF. Written as DNA, the CDR3 is TGTGCCTGGGACAGGGTAAATTCACCCCTCCACTTT.

For the CDR3, the DNA is TGTGCCAGCAGCTCGGTAGGGGGCACCGGGGAGCTGTTTTTT. Residues: CASSSVGGTGELFF. The rearrangement joins TRBV11-2 to TRBJ2-2; D is possibly TRBD1 (6 bases). The CDR3 totals 14 residues. The V and J ends lost 4 bases and 4 bases respectively, with 10 bases between them. From germline, CDR1 is SGHAT and CDR2 FQNNGV.

In its sample, this clone was seen once. This sequence joins TRBV5-6 and TRBJ2-7; 9 bases fit TRBD2. Germline V gene data show CDR1 as SGHDT and CDR2 as YYEEEE. Trimming cost V 5 bases and J 6 bases; bases outside gene matches: 6. This CDR3 region has 13 residues. CDR3 coding DNA: TGTGCCAGCAGATTTATAGCGGGAGCCGAGCAGTACTTC. It encodes CASRFIAGAEQYF.

The chain employs TRBV15 and TRBJ2-3; D gene ambiguous. The CDR3 is 15 amino acids. The V gene's germline CDR1 is LNHNV and CDR2 YYDKDF (reference sequence). V was trimmed by 1 base and J by 1 base, leaving 9 bases between them. The CDR3 loop is CATSRVGFGTDTQYF. CDR3 DNA: TGTGCCACCAGCAGAGTGGGCTTCGGCACAGATACGCAGTATTTT.

The V call is TRBV5-4, the J call TRBJ2-5; D remains unclear. V was clipped by 1 base and J by 5 bases, with 6 bases between them. The germline V gene encodes CDR1 SGHNT and CDR2 YYREEE (reference sequence). The CDR3 totals 12 residues. The CDR3 sequence: CASSLLGETQYF. The CDR3 DNA follows: TGTGCCAGCAGCTTGCTCGGGGAGACCCAGTACTTC.

In this sample, this clone turned up once. The genes are TRBV19 and TRBJ1-2; possibly TRBD1 for D (6 bases). The CDR3 is made up of 12 amino acids. The V gene lost 2 bases and the J gene lost 11 bases, with 12 bases spanning the gap. CDR1 and CDR2 (germline): LNHDA, SQIVND (reference sequence). CDR3 DNA: TGTGCCAGTAGTATACAACAGGGTATTTACACCTTC. Translating gives CASSIQQGIYTF.

The chain has TRBV7-9 and TRBJ1-2; weak D call: TRBD1 (5 bases). CDR1 is SEHNR and CDR2 is FQNEAQ in the germline V gene (reference sequence). The CDR3 runs 13 residues. V gave up 5 bases and J gave up 3 bases, with 10 bases separating them. CDR3 sequence: CASSRGEDYGYTF. Written as DNA, the CDR3 is TGTGCCAGCAGCCGGGGGGAAGACTATGGCTACACCTTC.

CDR3 sequence reads: CASSLTGNQPQHF. CDR3 sequence (DNA): TGTGCCAGCAGCCTTACAGGGAATCAGCCCCAGCATTTT. The chain employs TRBV7-2 and TRBJ1-5; perhaps TRBD1 as D (6 bases). CDR3 length: 13 amino acids. Germline V lookup: CDR1 SGHTA, CDR2 FQGNSA. V lost 5 bases and J lost 4, with 9 bases in between.

The chain has TRBV30 and TRBJ1-2; a weak D match, TRBD1 (5 bases). The CDR3 totals 14 residues. Trimming stripped 0 bases from V and 8 bases from J, with 16 bases between. Germline values: CDR1 GTSNPN, CDR2 SVGIG (reference sequence). CDR3 loop: CAWSVRQGFWGYTF. The DNA for the CDR3 is TGTGCCTGGAGTGTAAGGCAGGGATTCTGGGGCTACACCTTC. Supplemented by reference TRBV30 and TRBJ1-2, the full variable domain reads SQTIHQWPATLVQPVGSPLSLECTVEGTSNPNLYWYRQAAGRGLQLLFYSVGIGQISSEVPQNLSASRPQDRQFILSSKKLLLSDSGFYLCAWSVRQGFWGYTFGSGTRLTVV.

Here the CDR3 DNA reads TGTGCCAGCATCTCCCAGGGAACTGAAGCTTTCTTT. Residues: CASISQGTEAFF. J is TRBJ1-1 and V is TRBV6-4; D perhaps matches TRBD1 (5 bases). CDR3 length equals 12 residues. Per germline, CDR1 MRHNA and CDR2 SNTAGT. The germline V and J ends were trimmed by 7 bases and 5 bases, with 11 bases remaining between them.

This chain joins TRBV7-9 and TRBJ2-7; D perhaps matches TRBD2 (5 bases). This CDR3 has 15 residues. The ends were cut back, 8 bases at V and 0 bases at J, with 17 bases in the middle. Germline V gene sequence: CDR1 SEHNR, CDR2 FQNEAQ (reference sequence). The CDR3 sequence: CASSPSGQGSYEQYF. The CDR3 nucleotides read TGTGCCAGCTCCCCGAGCGGCCAAGGCTCCTACGAGCAGTACTTC.

The V call is TRBV25-1, the J call TRBJ2-5; 9 bases are shared with TRBD2. Germline V lookup: CDR1 MGHDK, CDR2 SYGVNS. The V segment lost 3 bases and the J segment 3 bases; nucleotides outside the gene matches: 2. The CDR3 contains 14 residues. CDR3 in amino acids: CASSDWTSEETQYF. Written as DNA, the CDR3 is TGTGCCAGCAGTGATTGGACTAGCGAAGAGACCCAGTACTTC.

V usage is TRBV5-4 and J usage is TRBJ1-2; 8 nucleotides align to TRBD1. Germline trimming cut 4 bases from V and 3 bases from J; bases unmatched to any gene: 8. The CDR3 has 15 amino acids. Germline V gene sequence: CDR1 SGHNT, CDR2 YYREEE (reference sequence). The CDR3 DNA reads as TGTGCCAGCAGCCCCACAGGGGGATCCTACTATGGCTACACCTTC. Translating it yields CASSPTGGSYYGYTF.

V gene TRBV19 combines with J gene TRBJ1-2, with 11 bases that match TRBD1. The CDR3 runs 13 residues. Germline values: CDR1 LNHDA, CDR2 SQIVND (reference sequence). V trimming: 5 bases; J trimming: 13 bases; junction bases outside the gene matches: 9. The DNA of the CDR3 is TGTGCCAGTAGTTCCTCAACGGACAGGGGGCCCACCTTC. This translates into CASSSSTDRGPTF.